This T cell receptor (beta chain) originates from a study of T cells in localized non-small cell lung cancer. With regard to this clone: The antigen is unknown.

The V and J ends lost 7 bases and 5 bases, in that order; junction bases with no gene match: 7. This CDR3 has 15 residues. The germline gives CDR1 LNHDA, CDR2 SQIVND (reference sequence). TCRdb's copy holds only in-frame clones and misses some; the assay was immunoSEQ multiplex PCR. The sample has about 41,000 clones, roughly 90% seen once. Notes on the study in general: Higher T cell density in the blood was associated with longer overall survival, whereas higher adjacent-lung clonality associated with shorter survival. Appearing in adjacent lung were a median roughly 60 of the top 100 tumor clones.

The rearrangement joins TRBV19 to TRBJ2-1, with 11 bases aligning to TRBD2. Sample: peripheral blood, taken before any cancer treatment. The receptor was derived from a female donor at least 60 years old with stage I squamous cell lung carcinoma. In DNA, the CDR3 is TGTGCCAGTACCCCACTAGCGGGAGTCCACAATGAGCAGTTCTTC. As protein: CASTPLAGVHNEQFF.